What follows are 4 T cell receptor beta chains derived from one specimen sequenced in a study of cytomegalovirus exposure and HLA in healthy donors. Primers for the PCR totalled 60 Vbeta and 13 Jbeta. TCRdb's table, derived via immunoSEQ multiplex PCR, lists solely in-frame clones and lacks some. The sample has some 130,000 clones, approximately 77% seen once. The sample comprised PBMCs. These TCRs come from a man under 40 in good health and CMV-seronegative.

The CDR3 region is CASSPLNNEQFF. DNA for the CDR3: TGTGCCAGCAGCCCCCTAAACAATGAGCAGTTCTTC. The chain carries TRBV7-9 and TRBJ2-1; no reliable D call. The CDR3 has 12 residues. V lost 5 bases and J 5 bases, leaving 7 bases between the germline ends. Germline CDR1 SEHNR, CDR2 FQNEAQ (reference sequence).

The genes are TRBV2 and TRBJ2-1; 11 bases align to TRBD2. Germline lookup yields CDR1 SNHLY and CDR2 FYNNEI. Unmatched junction bases numbered 7, after V lost 6 bases and J lost 3 bases. The CDR3 contains 16 residues. CDR3 coding DNA: TGTGCCAGCAGCCATAGCGGGAGGGCCGACTACAATGAGCAGTTCTTC. Protein product: CASSHSGRADYNEQFF.

The chain joins TRBV2 to TRBJ2-2; TRBD2 matches 14 bases. V lost 6 bases and J lost 4; bases outside the gene matches: 1. Germline V gene sequence: CDR1 SNHLY, CDR2 FYNNEI. The CDR3 spans 15 residues. This CDR3 is CASRGTSGGTGELFF. DNA for the CDR3: TGTGCCAGCAGAGGGACTAGCGGGGGCACCGGGGAGCTGTTTTTT.

This clone was counted a few times. This sequence joins TRBV10-1 and TRBJ2-5, with a weak D call TRBD1 (6 bases). The CDR3 covers 13 residues. Trimming pared 6 bases from V and 2 bases from J, leaving 10 bases between. Germline lookup yields CDR1 WNHNN and CDR2 SYGVQD (reference sequence). DNA for the CDR3: TGCGCCAGCAGCAGGGGCCCTCAAGAGACCCAGTACTTC. This encodes CASSRGPQETQYF.